The next 20 T cell receptor beta chains were all read from a single sample in a study of metastatic and nonmetastatic thyroid tumors. Via MiXCR, TCRdb re-called the PCR reads. The sample lists 15,000 to 20,000 clones; about 28% were seen once. Each patient went into thyroid surgery without having received any treatment. Sequencing was carried out using blood. The receptor source for this set is a female donor with papillary thyroid cancer or a benign thyroid nodule (not recorded which). Some clones in this sample may be carry-over from other donors' samples.

This clone ranks as medium-sized. V and J are TRBV6-1 and TRBJ2-7, with TRBD2 matching over 12 bases. J gave up 0 bases and V 3 bases, and 12 bases lay outside the gene matches. Germline lookup yields CDR1 MNHNS and CDR2 SASEGT. The CDR3 runs to 19 residues. The CDR3: CASSELLAGGSSDSYEQYF. DNA of the CDR3: TGTGCCAGCAGTGAGTTACTAGCGGGGGGTAGTTCAGACTCCTACGAGCAGTACTTC.

The chain is built from TRBV20-1 and TRBJ2-1; TRBD1 matches at 7 bases. The CDR3 loop spans 14 amino acids. Germline CDR1 reads DFQATT; CDR2 reads SNEGSKA (reference sequence). V lost 5 bases and J lost 5; bases outside the gene matches: 9. The CDR3 protein is CSAHAGTANNEQFF. In nucleotides, the CDR3 is TGCAGTGCTCATGCCGGGACAGCAAACAATGAGCAGTTCTTC.

The chain is built from TRBV18 and TRBJ2-2; D is ambiguous. Trimming left V 1 base short and J 1 base short, with 7 bases between. Germline V gene lookup returns CDR1 KGHSH and CDR2 LQKENI. The CDR3 has 15 residues. As DNA, the CDR3 is TGTGCCAGCTCACCACTGGGCAAGAACACCGGGGAGCTGTTTTTT. Protein product: CASSPLGKNTGELFF.

This clone was seen repeatedly, ten times or more. CDR3 nucleotides: TGTGCCTCCTCTAGGGCATCCTACAATGAGCAGTTCTTC. Protein sequence: CASSRASYNEQFF. This chain links TRBV9 with TRBJ2-1; D remains ambiguous. The V gene lost 10 bases and the J gene lost 1 base, with 12 bases spanning the gap. Per germline, CDR1 SGDLS and CDR2 YYNGEE. CDR3 length equals 13 residues.

This clone came up many times. Other DNA sequences of this sample code for an identical CDR3. The chain has TRBV20-1 and TRBJ1-2; D perhaps matches TRBD1 (5 bases). From germline, CDR1 is DFQATT and CDR2 SNEGSKA (reference sequence). This CDR3 is 16 amino acids long. V was shortened by 3 bases and J by 5 bases, with 22 bases between the two germline ends. CDR3 coding DNA: TGCAGTGCTAGGGGGGTTGTGTTGGGGGTTCCTTATGGCTACACCTTC. Its protein is CSARGVVLGVPYGYTF.

This chain uses TRBV7-9 with TRBJ2-7; no firm D call. The CDR3 spans 12 residues. Germline V gene data show CDR1 as SEHNR and CDR2 as FQNEAQ (reference sequence). Trimming took 4 bases from V and 3 from J, leaving 7 bases between them. The CDR3 DNA sequence: TGTGCCAGCAGCTCCCTTTTCTACGAGCAGTACTTC. It encodes CASSSLFYEQYF.

V gene TRBV5-4 combines with J gene TRBJ1-1; TRBD1 is a possible D gene (6 bases). Per the germline V gene, CDR1 is SGHNT and CDR2 is YYREEE (reference sequence). The CDR3 is 15 residues long. Trimming took 0 bases from V and 5 from J, leaving 14 bases between them. The CDR3 sequence is CASSLGGHLSTEAFF. The CDR3 bases are TGTGCCAGCAGCTTGGGGGGACACTTGTCTACTGAAGCTTTCTTT.

Worth noting for this clone: One end of the junction is discordant with germline, which a read error may explain. Here the CDR3 reads CASSLGSRTFFTF. CDR3 sequence (DNA): TGTGCCAGCAGCTTAGGAAGTAGGACCTTCTTCACTTTC. The V and J genes are TRBV7-2 and TRBJ2-7; D is undetermined. CDR1 is SGHTA and CDR2 is FQGNSA in the germline V gene. This CDR3 has 13 amino acids.

This clone was recorded at least ten times. This sequence joins TRBV6-1 and TRBJ1-4; perhaps TRBD1 as D (5 bases). V was pared by 8 bases and J by 3 bases, with 10 bases between. The CDR3 extends over 13 amino acids. Looked up from germline, CDR1 is MNHNS and CDR2 is SASEGT. Written as DNA, the CDR3 is TGTGCCAGCCGGAGACAGCCTAATGAAAAACTGTTTTTT. Encoded protein: CASRRQPNEKLFF.

This clone was counted many times. The same CDR3 also results from other DNA sequences found in this sample. The rearrangement links TRBV4-1 to TRBJ1-1; TRBD1 matches 10 bases. CDR1 and CDR2 (germline): MGHRA, YSYEKL. The ends lost 3 bases at V and 1 base at J; junction bases unmatched: 5. The CDR3 spans 16 residues. The CDR3 spells CASSQPTGGGNTEAFF. The DNA of the CDR3 is TGCGCCAGCAGCCAGCCGACAGGGGGCGGGAACACTGAAGCTTTCTTT.

By share, this clone counts as medium-sized. CDR3 in amino acids: CASSRDATNTEAFF. DNA of the CDR3: TGTGCCAGCAGCAGAGACGCCACGAACACTGAAGCTTTCTTT. The V call is TRBV12-3 or TRBV12-4, the J call TRBJ1-1; no clear D gene. The ends were cut back, 6 bases at V and 1 base at J, with 12 bases in the middle. The CDR3 is made up of 14 amino acids.

Ten or more counts support this clone. The rearrangement links TRBV4-1 to TRBJ2-6; no clear D gene. Germline V lookup: CDR1 MGHRA, CDR2 YSYEKL. The ends were cut back, 0 bases at V and 0 bases at J, with 9 bases in the middle. The CDR3 length is 17 residues. This CDR3 reads CASSQERLSSGANVLTF. DNA of the CDR3: TGCGCCAGCAGCCAAGAGAGGCTATCCTCTGGGGCCAACGTCCTGACTTTC.

This clone was recorded a few times. The rearrangement joins TRBV6-1 to TRBJ2-7; unclear D gene. The CDR3 covers 14 residues. In germline, CDR1 is MNHNS, CDR2 SASEGT. Trimming cost V 6 bases and J 3 bases, with 15 bases left between them. The CDR3 reads CASSSYKERYEQYF. In DNA, the CDR3 is TGTGCCAGCAGCAGCTACAAAGAACGCTACGAGCAGTACTTC.

The chain carries TRBV7-3 and TRBJ2-3; 8 positions match TRBD2. Germline loops: CDR1 SGHTA, CDR2 FQGTGA. The CDR3 is made up of 15 amino acids. With V trimmed by 3 bases and J by 3 bases, 5 bases remained unmatched. The CDR3 nucleotides are TGTGCCAGCAGCTTTTACGGGGGGGTAACAGATACGCAGTATTTT. Residues: CASSFYGGVTDTQYF.

The sample holds a few counts of this clone. This chain links TRBV6-1 with TRBJ2-7; weak D call: TRBD1 (6 bases). Germline V gene data show CDR1 as MNHNS and CDR2 as SASEGT. V lost 5 bases to trimming and J lost 4 bases, with 21 bases between them. This CDR3 region has 16 residues. For the CDR3, the DNA is TGTGCCAGCAGTCTAGGACAGACTAAAACGGGATACGAGCAGTACTTC. It is translated as CASSLGQTKTGYEQYF.

V and J are TRBV20-1 and TRBJ1-1, with D possibly TRBD1 on 6 matching bases. This CDR3 comprises 14 residues. Trimming pared 1 base from V and 9 bases from J, leaving 18 bases between. CDR1 is DFQATT and CDR2 is SNEGSKA in the germline V gene (reference sequence). In DNA form, the CDR3 reads TGCAGTGCTAGAGTGGAACAGGGTAATGGGAAAGCTTTCTTT. This translates into CSARVEQGNGKAFF.

This chain connects TRBV27 to TRBJ2-2; TRBD1 is a possible D gene (6 bases). CDR1 is MNHEY and CDR2 is SMNVEV in the germline V gene (reference sequence). The CDR3 extends over 15 amino acids. The germline V and J ends were trimmed by 10 bases and 7 bases, with 22 bases remaining between them. In DNA, the CDR3 is TGTGCCACCCGAACAGGGAGCATGTTAGTCGGGGAGCTGTTTTTT. Encoded protein: CATRTGSMLVGELFF.

This clone was observed many times. The genes are TRBV15 and TRBJ2-3; the match to TRBD1 covers 7 bases. The ends lost 0 bases at V and 4 bases at J; junction bases unmatched: 4. Germline V gives CDR1 LNHNV, CDR2 YYDKDF (reference sequence). There are 15 residues in the CDR3. The DNA of the CDR3 is TGTGCCACCAGCAGAGATTTAACAGGGGCAGATACGCAGTATTTT. Encoded protein: CATSRDLTGADTQYF.

At least ten counts were recorded for this clone. Since a much larger clone is just one base distant, this may be a read error. This chain links TRBV5-1 with TRBJ2-1; 7 bases map to TRBD2. After removal of 4 bases from V and 6 bases from J, the junction contained 10 bases not matched to a gene. There are 15 residues in the CDR3. Germline lookup yields CDR1 SGHRS and CDR2 YFSETQ. CDR3 residues: CASSPTGGTCNEQFF. DNA for the CDR3: TGCGCCAGCAGCCCCACCGGGGGGACCTGCAATGAGCAGTTCTTC.

The chain joins TRBV30 to TRBJ2-1; tentative D call: TRBD2 (7 bases). Per the germline V gene, CDR1 is GTSNPN and CDR2 is SVGIG (reference sequence). The CDR3 is made up of 15 amino acids. Between the trimmed V and J ends, which lost 1 base and 3 bases, there was a span of 13 bases. The CDR3, as DNA: TGTGCCTGGAGTGAGTGGGGGGGCAACTACAATGAGCAGTTCTTC. Its protein product is CAWSEWGGNYNEQFF. Supplemented by reference TRBV30 and TRBJ2-1, the full variable domain reads SQTIHQWPATLVQPVGSPLSLECTVEGTSNPNLYWYRQAAGRGLQLLFYSVGIGQISSEVPQNLSASRPQDRQFILSSKKLLLSDSGFYLCAWSEWGGNYNEQFFGPGTRLTVL.